The clone carrying this T cell receptor (beta chain) was found many times. These data originate in a study of metastatic and nonmetastatic thyroid tumors. The overall study: The comparison covered peripheral blood and tumor or nodule tissue in malignant and benign thyroid patients.

TCRdb re-processed the PCR reads through MiXCR. The sample carries tens of thousands of clones, under 15% recorded once. Trimming left V 2 bases short and J 4 bases short, with 16 bases between. CDR1 is WNHNN, CDR2 SYGVQD, per germline (reference sequence). This CDR3 spans 16 amino acids. Among the patients, none had received any treatment before thyroid surgery. The receptor comes from a female donor with papillary thyroid cancer or a benign thyroid nodule (not recorded which). Some clones in this sample may be carry-over from other donors' samples. The V and J genes are TRBV10-1 and TRBJ2-3; D gene unclear. The sequenced material came from blood. CDR3 region: CASSEMGNTGPDTQYF. The CDR3 DNA is TGCGCCAGCAGTGAGATGGGGAATACTGGTCCAGATACGCAGTATTTT.